This TCR beta chain comes out of a study of chemoradiotherapy in HPV16-positive cancers. Study results and caveats: Only a couple of HPV16-positive patients supplied the functional HPV-specificity definition.

Remarks on this clone: The antigen is unknown.

The data were produced by immunoSEQ multiplex PCR, yet TCRdb's version contains in-frame clones alone and is incomplete. Here the sample spans fewer than 30,000 clones, approximately 94% being singletons. CDR3 length equals 16 residues. Germline lookup yields CDR1 SGHVS and CDR2 FQNEAQ. V was shortened by 0 bases and J by 6 bases, with 15 bases between the two germline ends. This rearrangement joins TRBV7-8 to TRBJ1-5; D call uncertain. Specimen collection occurred from a patient who underwent chemoradiotherapy. The origin of this receptor is a human donor with HPV-associated anogenital cancer. DNA for the CDR3: TGTGCCAGCAGCTTAGCGATCAGGTATGAGGGTCAGCCCCAGCATTTT. Translating it yields CASSLAIRYEGQPQHF.